This paragraph covers one TCR beta chain sequence. CDR3 size: 13 residues. J lost 3 bases, V lost 10 bases, and 9 bases had no gene match. CDR1 SNHLY and CDR2 FYNNEI come from the germline V gene. This record belongs to a study of blood T cell repertoires in COVID-19. Study as a whole: In each case, the material was cDNA or gDNA derived from T cells, B-cell-depleted T cells, or PBMCs.

Per the authors' pipeline: Nucleated cell counts were estimated from reference gene primer amplification. The data were produced by immunoSEQ multiplex PCR, yet TCRdb's version contains in-frame clones alone and is incomplete. V, J and clone size are those of that table, while D and trimming were read from the DNA. The sample includes about 39,000 clones, around four fifths seen only once; the top ten take under 45%. V and J are TRBV2 and TRBJ2-7; 7 bases are a match to TRBD1. This TCR was recovered from a human donor in a cohort sampled during active or convalescent COVID-19. The donor label of this sample is uncertain. Sequencing was done on a sample of peripheral blood. The CDR3 loop is CATSRDSRYEQYF. CDR3 DNA: TGTGCCACGAGCCGGGACAGCCGCTACGAGCAGTACTTC.